The 10 T cell receptor beta chains listed next were all sequenced from one sample in a study of T cells in Graves' hyperthyroidism and ophthalmopathy. RNA transcripts served as the template for amplifying TCR beta CDR3 regions. The HTBI primer set served for first-round RT-PCR of the TCR CDR3. TCRdb redid the calling of the multiplex PCR reads with MiXCR, one entry per CDR3 protein. The sample includes approximately 720,000 distinct CDR3 sequences, about 17% of them seen just once. Specimen: blood. The source is a woman aged 45-65 years with Graves' hyperthyroidism that later progressed to Graves' ophthalmopathy.

This clonotype has a count of ten or more. V and J are TRBV12-3 or TRBV12-4 and TRBJ1-4, with D possibly TRBD1 on 5 matching bases. The CDR3 contains 17 residues. The germline V and J ends were trimmed by 5 bases and 3 bases, with 19 bases remaining between them. CDR3 protein: CASSPTGPRIANEKLFF. For the CDR3, the DNA is TGTGCCAGCAGTCCCACAGGTCCCCGGATAGCTAATGAAAAACTGTTTTTT.

This clonotype was seen a few times. This chain links TRBV3-1 with TRBJ1-6; D is perhaps TRBD1 (6 bases). The CDR3 is 17 amino acids. Germline assignment: CDR1 LGHDT and CDR2 YNNKEL (reference sequence). The V gene lost 1 base and the J gene lost 6 bases, with 16 bases spanning the gap. The CDR3 is CASSQVVSGAANSPLHF. The CDR3 DNA follows: TGTGCCAGCAGCCAAGTTGTTTCAGGGGCTGCTAATTCACCCCTCCACTTT.

In this sample, this clonotype turned up a few times. The chain recombines TRBV20-1 with TRBJ2-1; 7 bases map to TRBD1. This CDR3 has 15 amino acids. The V and J ends lost 6 bases and 4 bases, in that order; junction bases with no gene match: 12. Germline V gene lookup returns CDR1 DFQATT and CDR2 SNEGSKA (reference sequence). CDR3: CSASTGTAGYNEQFF. The CDR3 DNA follows: TGCAGTGCGAGCACCGGGACAGCCGGTTACAATGAGCAGTTCTTC.

The gene calls are TRBV19 and TRBJ1-3, with TRBD1 as a possible D gene (6 bases). CDR1 LNHDA and CDR2 SQIVND come from the germline V gene (reference sequence). Trimming removed 3 bases from V and 0 bases from J, with 15 bases in between. This CDR3 has 17 amino acids. The CDR3 spells CASSILIGQSSGNTIYF. The CDR3 nucleotides are TGTGCCAGTAGTATCCTTATCGGACAGAGCTCTGGAAACACCATATATTTT.

This clonotype was observed at least ten times. The rearrangement links TRBV12-3 or TRBV12-4 to TRBJ1-2; D call uncertain. With 4 bases removed from V and 5 bases from J, the gap between germline ends came to 20 bases. This CDR3 has 16 amino acids. This CDR3 reads CASSSRTSPGLYGYTF. In nucleotides, the CDR3 is TGTGCCAGCAGTTCAAGGACCAGTCCAGGCCTATATGGCTACACCTTC.

This clonotype was counted ten times or more. V and J are TRBV11-2 and TRBJ1-6, with unresolved D. CDR3 length equals 13 residues. Trimming pared 5 bases from V and 8 bases from J, leaving 10 bases between. Germline-derived CDR1 and CDR2 are SGHAT and FQNNGV. The CDR3 nucleotides read TGTGCCAGCAGCCGACCGGACCATTCACCCCTCCACTTT. Translation: CASSRPDHSPLHF.

This clonotype occurred a few times. V and J are TRBV7-9 and TRBJ1-2, with 7 bases fitting TRBD1. Germline V gives CDR1 SEHNR, CDR2 FQNEAQ (reference sequence). V was pared by 4 bases and J by 7 bases, with 9 bases of the junction left unmatched. The CDR3 contains 14 residues. CDR3 DNA sequence: TGTGCCAGCAGCTCAACAGGGGAAGGGAGTGGCTACACCTTC. This codes for CASSSTGEGSGYTF.

The chain combines TRBV7-6 with TRBJ1-4, with 11 positions matching TRBD1. Unmatched junction bases numbered 6, after V lost 5 bases and J lost 7 bases. The length of the CDR3 is 15 residues. Germline lookup yields CDR1 SGHVS and CDR2 FNYEAQ. CDR3 DNA sequence: TGTGCCAGCAGCAAAAGTGGGACAGGGGGTGAAAAACTGTTTTTT. Translation gives CASSKSGTGGEKLFF.

This clonotype has only a few counts. V is TRBV12-3 or TRBV12-4 and J is TRBJ2-7; D call uncertain. The CDR3 spans 12 residues. V was shortened by 6 bases and J by 4 bases, with 10 bases between the two germline ends. CDR3 residues: CASRYSVYEQYF. As DNA, the CDR3 is TGTGCCAGCAGGTACAGCGTTTACGAGCAGTACTTC.

This clonotype was recorded at least ten times. Here the CDR3 DNA reads TGTGCCAGCAGCTCGGACAGTTCTAGCACAGATACGCAGTATTTT. It specifies CASSSDSSSTDTQYF. V usage is TRBV11-3 and J usage is TRBJ2-3; tentatively, D is TRBD1 (6 bases). The CDR3 runs to 15 residues. With 4 bases removed from V and 0 bases from J, the gap between germline ends came to 11 bases. From germline, CDR1 is SGHNT and CDR2 YENEEA.